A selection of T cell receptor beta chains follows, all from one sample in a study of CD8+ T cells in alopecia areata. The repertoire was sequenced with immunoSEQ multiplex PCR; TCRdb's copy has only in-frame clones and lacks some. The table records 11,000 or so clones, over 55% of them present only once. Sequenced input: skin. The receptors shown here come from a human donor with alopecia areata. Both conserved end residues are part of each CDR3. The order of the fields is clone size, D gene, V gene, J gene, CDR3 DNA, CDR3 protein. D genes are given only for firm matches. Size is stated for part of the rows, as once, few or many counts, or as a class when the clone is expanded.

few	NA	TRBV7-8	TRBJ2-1	TGTGCCAGCAAACGGACAGTGAGCTATGAGCAGTTCTTC	CASKRTVSYEQFF
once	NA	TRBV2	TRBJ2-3	TGTGCCAGCAGTGAACAGGGTAGCACAGATACGCAGTATTTT	CASSEQGSTDTQYF
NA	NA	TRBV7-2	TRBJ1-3	TGTGCCAGCAGCTCTCAGGGAAACACCATATATTTT	CASSSQGNTIYF
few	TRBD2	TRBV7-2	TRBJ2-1	TGTGCCAGCAGCCGACTAAGCGGGGGGGCCTCCTACAATGAGCAGTTCTTC	CASSRLSGGASYNEQFF
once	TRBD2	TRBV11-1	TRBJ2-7	TGTGCCAGCAGCTGGGGACTAGCGGGATCCTACGAGCAGTACTTC	CASSWGLAGSYEQYF
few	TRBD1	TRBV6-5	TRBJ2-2	TGTGCCAGCAGCGACAGGGGAATTGGCGGGGAGCTGTTTTTT	CASSDRGIGGELFF
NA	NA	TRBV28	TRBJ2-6	TGTGCCAGCAGTGGACATGGACAGTCCTCTGGGGCCAACGTCCTGACTTTC	CASSGHGQSSGANVLTF
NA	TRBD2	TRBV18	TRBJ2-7	TGTGCCAGCTCACTATCCGGGACTAGCGGGGGAACCGACTACGAGCAGTACTTC	CASSLSGTSGGTDYEQYF
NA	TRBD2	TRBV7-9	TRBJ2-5	TGTGCCAGCAGGAGGACTAGCCAAGAGACCCAGTACTTC	CASRRTSQETQYF
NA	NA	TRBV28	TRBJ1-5	TGTGCCAGCAGTTTAGGAGGGCCCAATCAGCCCCAGCATTTT	CASSLGGPNQPQHF
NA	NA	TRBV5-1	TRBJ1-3	TGCGCCAGCAGCTTGCGTGGAGACCGCTCTGGAAACACCATATATTTT	CASSLRGDRSGNTIYF
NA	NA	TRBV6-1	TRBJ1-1	TGTGCCAGCAGTTATTTCGCTGAAGCTTTCTTT	CASSYFAEAFF
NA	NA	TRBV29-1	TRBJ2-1	TGCAGCGTTGAGCGAGGAGGGGGCAATGAGCAGTTCTTC	CSVERGGGNEQFF
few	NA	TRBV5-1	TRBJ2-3	TGCGCCAGCAGCTATGGACCAGACGGGGCGCAGTATTTT	CASSYGPDGAQYF
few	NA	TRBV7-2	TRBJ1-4	TGTGCCAGCAGCTTAGTAGCCAGGGGTGACAAACTGTTTTTT	CASSLVARGDKLFF
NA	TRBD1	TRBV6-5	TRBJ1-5	TGTGCCAGCAGTTCCGAGGACAGGGCCCCCTATCAGCCCCAGCATTTT	CASSSEDRAPYQPQHF
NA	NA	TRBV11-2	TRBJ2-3	TGTGCCAGCAGCGTAAACACAGATACGCAGTATTTT	CASSVNTDTQYF
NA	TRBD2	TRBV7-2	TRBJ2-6	TGTGCCAGCAGCTTCAGCGGGGTCCTCGGGGCCAACGTCCTGACTTTC	CASSFSGVLGANVLTF
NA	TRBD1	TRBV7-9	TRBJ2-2	TGTGCCAGCAGCTCGGAGCCACAGGGGGCGCGGGGCACCGGGGAGCTGTTTTTT	CASSSEPQGARGTGELFF
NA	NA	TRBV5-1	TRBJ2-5	TGCGCCAGCAGCTTAATAGCCGTAGAGACCCAGTACTTC	CASSLIAVETQYF
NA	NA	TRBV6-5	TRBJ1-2	TGTGCCAGCAGACGGGCGGGGGGCTACACCTTC	CASRRAGGYTF
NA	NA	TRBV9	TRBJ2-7	TGTGCCAGCAGCGTAGCCGCAGGGGCCCGGGAGCAGTACTTC	CASSVAAGAREQYF
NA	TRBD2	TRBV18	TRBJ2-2	TGTGCCAGCTCACCGGGACTAGCGGGAGGGCCGGACACCGGGGAGCTGTTTTTT	CASSPGLAGGPDTGELFF
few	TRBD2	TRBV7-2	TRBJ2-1	TGTGCCAGCAGCGGGACTAGCGGGGCTGGCTACAATGAGCAGTTCTTC	CASSGTSGAGYNEQFF
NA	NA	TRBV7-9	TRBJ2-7	TGTGCCAGCAGCTTGGTACAGGGAGGCGAGCAGTACTTC	CASSLVQGGEQYF
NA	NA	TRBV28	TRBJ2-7	TGTGCCAGCAGTTTAAAACCAGGAGGGGGGACCAAATACGAGCAGTACTTC	CASSLKPGGGTKYEQYF
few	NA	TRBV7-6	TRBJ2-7	TGTGCCAGCAGCCCCCCCGACGGGGTTGGGACATACGAGCAGTACTTC	CASSPPDGVGTYEQYF
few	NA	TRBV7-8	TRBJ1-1	TGTGCCAGCAGCTTAAAGGATGTTAGGAAAAACACTGAAGCTTTCTTT	CASSLKDVRKNTEAFF
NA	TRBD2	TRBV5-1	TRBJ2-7	TGCGCCAGCAGCCCCTTCCCGGTAGCGGGGAGCTCCTACGAGCAGTACTTC	CASSPFPVAGSSYEQYF
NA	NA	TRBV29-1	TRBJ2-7	TGCAGCGTTGAAGGGCAGGGTGGAAGCGAGCAGTACTTC	CSVEGQGGSEQYF
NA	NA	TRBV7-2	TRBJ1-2	TGTGCCAGCAGCTTAGCGCCAGGGGCATCTGGCTACACCTTC	CASSLAPGASGYTF
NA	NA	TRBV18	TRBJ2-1	TGTGCCAGCTCACCACTGGGAAATGAGCAGTTCTTC	CASSPLGNEQFF
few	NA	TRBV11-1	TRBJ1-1	TGTGCCAGCAGCCCGTGGCTCACTGAAGCTTTCTTT	CASSPWLTEAFF
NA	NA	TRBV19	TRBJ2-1	TGTGCCAGTAGTATCGGGACTGCCAATGAGCAGTTCTTC	CASSIGTANEQFF
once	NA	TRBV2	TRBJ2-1	TGTGCCAGCAGTGGAGAAGTAAGCTCCTACAATGAGCAGTTCTTC	CASSGEVSSYNEQFF